This is a list of T cell receptor beta chains from one sample in a study of patients and donors after allogeneic stem cell transplantation. TCRdb reanalysed the RT-PCR reads using MiXCR and keeps one entry per CDR3 protein. The sample holds approximately 410,000 distinct CDR3 sequences, 16% seen once. The sample consisted of blood, either unsorted or a sorted T cell fraction (not recorded which). All receptors come from a human donor who was either an allogeneic HSCT recipient or a stem cell or donor lymphocyte infusion donor (not recorded which). It is not recorded whose cells these are; they may come from a transplant donor. Both conserved end residues are part of each CDR3. A D gene is named only where the DNA matches it firmly. Some rows have no size entry. The others give once, few or many, or a class for an expanded clone.

clone size: many
D gene: NA
J gene: TRBJ2-1
V gene: TRBV7-9
CDR3 DNA: TGTGCCAGCAGCGCCCTAACTAGTTACAATGAGCAGTTCTTC
CDR3 protein: CASSALTSYNEQFF

clone size: many
D gene: NA
J gene: TRBJ1-5
V gene: TRBV4-3
CDR3 DNA: TGCGCCAGCAGCCAAGTCTTCGACATTAATCAGCCCCAGCATTTT
CDR3 protein: CASSQVFDINQPQHF

clone size: NA
D gene: TRBD2
J gene: TRBJ2-5
V gene: TRBV6-5
CDR3 DNA: TGTGCCAGCAGTTCCGTAGCGGGGGGGCCCCAAGAGACCCAGTACTTC
CDR3 protein: CASSSVAGGPQETQYF

clone size: NA
D gene: TRBD2
J gene: TRBJ2-7
V gene: TRBV20-1
CDR3 DNA: TGCAGTGCTACCGGGACTAGCGGGATCAACGAGCAGTACTTC
CDR3 protein: CSATGTSGINEQYF

clone size: NA
D gene: TRBD1
J gene: TRBJ2-3
V gene: TRBV12-3/TRBV12-4
CDR3 DNA: TGTGCCAGCAGAGACGAGGGGGCTTTACCCACAGATACGCAGTATTTT
CDR3 protein: CASRDEGALPTDTQYF

clone size: NA
D gene: NA
J gene: TRBJ1-5
V gene: TRBV24-1
CDR3 DNA: TGTGCCACCAGTGGCAGGGCCGCTCAGCCCCAGCATTTT
CDR3 protein: CATSGRAAQPQHF

clone size: NA
D gene: TRBD2
J gene: TRBJ2-2
V gene: TRBV7-3
CDR3 DNA: TGTGCCAGCAGCCGAGGTCGACTAGCGGACACCGGGGAGCTGTTTTTT
CDR3 protein: CASSRGRLADTGELFF

clone size: few
D gene: NA
J gene: TRBJ1-4
V gene: TRBV12-3/TRBV12-4
CDR3 DNA: TGTGCCAGCAGTTTAAGGGTCGGGAATCAGGCTAATGAAAAACTGTTTTTT
CDR3 protein: CASSLRVGNQANEKLFF

clone size: NA
D gene: NA
J gene: TRBJ1-4
V gene: TRBV18
CDR3 DNA: TGTGCCAGCTCACCAACTGTTGCAACTAATGAAAAACTGTTTTTT
CDR3 protein: CASSPTVATNEKLFF

clone size: few
D gene: NA
J gene: TRBJ1-4
V gene: TRBV4-2
CDR3 DNA: TGTGCCAGCAGCCAAGCCGGGCGCCTAGCAACTAATGAAAAACTGTTTTTT
CDR3 protein: CASSQAGRLATNEKLFF

clone size: few
D gene: NA
J gene: TRBJ2-1
V gene: TRBV9
CDR3 DNA: TGTGCCAGCAGCCCTGTTGACTCCTACAATGAGCAGTTCTTC
CDR3 protein: CASSPVDSYNEQFF

clone size: once
D gene: NA
J gene: TRBJ2-3
V gene: TRBV6-5
CDR3 DNA: TGTGCCAGCAGTTACTCCCAGCTACCTCCCAGGGATACGCAGTATTTT
CDR3 protein: CASSYSQLPPRDTQYF

clone size: NA
D gene: NA
J gene: TRBJ1-2
V gene: TRBV24-1
CDR3 DNA: TGTGCCACCAGTGATCCCGGGACGGCGAACTATGGCTACACCTTC
CDR3 protein: CATSDPGTANYGYTF

clone size: NA
D gene: TRBD2
J gene: TRBJ2-1
V gene: TRBV4-2
CDR3 DNA: TGTGCCAGCAGCCCTAGCGGGAGGGTTTACAATGAGCAGTTCTTC
CDR3 protein: CASSPSGRVYNEQFF

clone size: NA
D gene: NA
J gene: TRBJ1-3
V gene: TRBV30
CDR3 DNA: TGTGCCTGGAGTGTTCTTTGGGACGGACGAAACACCATATATTTT
CDR3 protein: CAWSVLWDGRNTIYF

clone size: NA
D gene: TRBD1
J gene: TRBJ1-1
V gene: TRBV7-3
CDR3 DNA: TGTGCCAGCAGCGACGGACAGGGAAGCACTGAAGCTTTCTTT
CDR3 protein: CASSDGQGSTEAFF

clone size: few
D gene: NA
J gene: TRBJ1-1
V gene: TRBV6-5
CDR3 DNA: TGTGCCAGCAGTTACTCGCCAACTCTAAACACTGAAGCTTTCTTT
CDR3 protein: CASSYSPTLNTEAFF

clone size: NA
D gene: TRBD1
J gene: TRBJ2-7
V gene: TRBV15
CDR3 DNA: TGTGCCACCAGCCGACAGGGCAGCTCCTACGAGCAGTACTTC
CDR3 protein: CATSRQGSSYEQYF